What follows are 5 T cell receptor beta chains derived from one specimen sequenced in a study of graft-versus-host responses after intestinal transplantation. Sequenced by immunoSEQ multiplex PCR; TCRdb stores in-frame clones only, minus some. In the table there are more than 80,000 clones, roughly nine tenths of which are singletons. For these TCRs, the target antigens are not known. The input for sequencing was unstimulated CD4+ T cells sorted from spleen or lymph node cells, taken before transplant. These TCRs come from a human donor who was the organ donor for an intestinal transplant.

The chain is built from TRBV7-4 and TRBJ2-5; a possible D gene is TRBD1 (7 bases). This CDR3 is 16 amino acids long. Trimming cost V 5 bases and J 5 bases, with 21 bases left between them. Germline CDR1 is SGHVT and CDR2 is SQSDAQ. The CDR3, as DNA: TGTGCCAGCAGCCAGGGGGGTCTCAGGGTCCCCGAGACCCAGTACTTC. It yields the protein CASSQGGLRVPETQYF.

V and J are TRBV5-1 and TRBJ2-5, with D uncertain. Looked up from germline, CDR1 is SGHRS and CDR2 is YFSETQ. Trimming stripped 2 bases from V and 5 bases from J, with 16 bases between. This CDR3 has 15 amino acids. DNA of the CDR3: TGCGCCAGCAGCTTTAGCCCGGAGAACGGCGAGACCCAGTACTTC. This encodes CASSFSPENGETQYF.

This clone was detected only once. The rearrangement uses TRBV5-6 and TRBJ1-1; D gene ambiguous. The germline V gene encodes CDR1 SGHDT and CDR2 YYEEEE. This CDR3 region has 16 residues. V shed 4 bases and J shed 0 bases, with 16 bases lying between them. CDR3 loop: CASSKRTELLNTEAFF. In DNA form, the CDR3 reads TGTGCCAGCAGCAAGCGGACGGAACTCCTGAACACTGAAGCTTTCTTT.

The V gene is TRBV5-6, the J gene TRBJ2-1; tentative D call: TRBD2 (5 bases). The germline CDR1 and CDR2 sequences are SGHDT and YYEEEE. The CDR3 sequence is 15 residues long. Trimming shortened V by 4 bases and J by 2 bases, and 13 bases separated the two germline ends. The chain's CDR3 is CASSLWGVTYNEQFF. The CDR3 nucleotides read TGTGCCAGCAGCCTATGGGGAGTTACCTACAATGAGCAGTTCTTC. The full variable domain, with the rest looked up from reference TRBV5-6 and TRBJ2-1, is DAGVTQSPTHLIKTRGQQVTLRCSPKSGHDTVSWYQQALGQGPQFIFQYYEEEERQRGNFPDRFSGHQFPNYSSELNVNALLLGDSALYLCASSLWGVTYNEQFFGPGTRLTVL.

The chain links TRBV28 to TRBJ1-5; TRBD1 matches 7 bases. Trimming cost V 5 bases and J 11 bases; bases outside gene matches: 15. The germline V gene encodes CDR1 MDHEN and CDR2 SYDVKM. The CDR3 is 15 amino acids. The CDR3: CASSPKGQVVSSQHF. The CDR3 coding sequence is TGTGCCAGCAGTCCGAAAGGACAGGTTGTTTCGTCCCAGCATTTT.